Listed below are T cell receptor beta chains from one sample, sequenced in a study of PD-1 blockade in classical Hodgkin lymphoma. The table came from immunoSEQ multiplex PCR; TCRdb's copy has only in-frame clones and leaves some out. The sample has 20,000 to 25,000 clones, around 80% seen once. The sample in question was CD4+ T cells from blood, obtained before the fourth cycle of nivolumab. The receptors were sampled from a human donor with classical Hodgkin lymphoma. Each CDR3 is given with its conserved first and last residue. The D gene is left open where the match is weak. Expanded clones are given a class, and other clones once, few, many or no size at all.

clone_size,d_call,v_call,j_call,cdr3_nt,cdr3_aa
once,.,TRBV27,TRBJ1-2,TGTGCCAGCCGCGAGAGGTACGGGACACCGTTAGGCTACACCTTC,CASRERYGTPLGYTF
.,.,TRBV5-1,TRBJ2-7,TGCGCCAGCAGCATCCAAGAGGGGACCTACGAGCAGTACTTC,CASSIQEGTYEQYF
.,TRBD2,TRBV5-1,TRBJ2-5,TGCGCCAGCAGCATTGTAGCGGGGGTGCAAGAGACCCAGTACTTC,CASSIVAGVQETQYF
.,.,TRBV12-5,TRBJ1-1,TGTGCTAGTAACAGGGAAGGCGACACTGAAGCTTTCTTT,CASNREGDTEAFF
.,.,TRBV6-1,TRBJ1-5,TGTGCCAGCAGTGAAGCCTACGACAGGCCCCAGCATTTT,CASSEAYDRPQHF
.,.,TRBV11-2,TRBJ1-1,TGTGCCAGCAGTCCGGGAGGGACTGAAGCTTTCTTT,CASSPGGTEAFF
.,.,TRBV18,TRBJ1-1,TGTGCCAGCTCACTCGGTCAGACTGAAGCTTTCTTT,CASSLGQTEAFF
.,.,TRBV19,TRBJ1-1,TGTGCCAGTAGTATACAGGCGTCGTACACTGAAGCTTTCTTT,CASSIQASYTEAFF
.,TRBD1,TRBV28,TRBJ1-5,TGTGCCAGCAGTTTAGGGACAGGGGAATTTAGCAATCAGCCCCAGCATTTT,CASSLGTGEFSNQPQHF
few,.,TRBV30,TRBJ1-2,TGTGCCTGGAGTGTACTAATGGGGGCGGGTGGCTACACCTTC,CAWSVLMGAGGYTF
.,.,TRBV11-1,TRBJ1-2,TGTGCCAGCAGCTCGCTCGACTATGGCTACACCTTC,CASSSLDYGYTF
.,.,TRBV7-5,TRBJ2-7,TGTGTCAGAAGCTTAGTCGTACAGGTGTCCTACGAGCAGTACTTC,CVRSLVVQVSYEQYF
.,.,TRBV19,TRBJ2-5,TGTGCCAGTAGTATAGGTAGCCAAGAGACCCAGTACTTC,CASSIGSQETQYF
.,TRBD2,TRBV5-1,TRBJ2-1,TGCGCCAGCAGTGGGAGTAGCGGGGGGGCGTCCTACAATGAGCAGTTCTTC,CASSGSSGGASYNEQFF
.,TRBD1,TRBV5-1,TRBJ2-3,TGCGCCAGCAGCCTTAACCCGGGACAGGGCACAGATACGCAGTATTTT,CASSLNPGQGTDTQYF
.,.,TRBV6-5,TRBJ1-2,TGTGCCAGCAGTTACTCCGTCGGTGGGGGTTATGGCTACACCTTC,CASSYSVGGGYGYTF
.,.,TRBV30,TRBJ2-5,TGTGCCTGGAGTGTACGGGGGGAGACCCAGTACTTC,CAWSVRGETQYF
.,TRBD1,TRBV9,TRBJ2-5,TGTGCCAGCAGCGCCAGGACAGGGGGTTGGGAGACCCAGTACTTC,CASSARTGGWETQYF
.,TRBD1,TRBV7-2,TRBJ1-5,TGTGCCAGCAGCTTAGAACAGGGGGCTCAGCCCCAGCATTTT,CASSLEQGAQPQHF
.,.,TRBV19,TRBJ1-5,TGTGCCAGTAGTATGTGGGGTGAGGGTCAGCCCCAGCATTTT,CASSMWGEGQPQHF
.,.,TRBV7-8,TRBJ1-2,TGTGCCAGCAGCCCACACGAGACAAATGGCTACACCTTC,CASSPHETNGYTF
.,.,TRBV27,TRBJ1-2,TGTGCCAGCAGCAAACAGGGTGGCTATGGCTACACCTTC,CASSKQGGYGYTF
.,.,TRBV29-1,TRBJ1-1,TGCAGCGTTTCTGTCGTGAACACTGAAGCTTTCTTT,CSVSVVNTEAFF
.,TRBD1,TRBV7-3,TRBJ2-1,TGTGCCAGCAGCACAGGGGTTTACAATGAGCAGTTCTTC,CASSTGVYNEQFF
.,.,TRBV9,TRBJ2-3,TGTGCCAGCAGTTACAGGAGCACAGATACGCAGTATTTT,CASSYRSTDTQYF
.,.,TRBV11-2,TRBJ2-2,TGTGCCAGCAGCAGGCAGACAGGCGGGGCCGGGGAGCTGTTTTTT,CASSRQTGGAGELFF
.,.,TRBV9,TRBJ1-3,TGTGCCAGCAGCGTAGACATTTCTGGAAACACCATATATTTT,CASSVDISGNTIYF
.,TRBD1,TRBV5-4,TRBJ1-2,TGTGCCAGCAGCTTAAATCGGGACAGGGTGGGAGGCTACACCTTC,CASSLNRDRVGGYTF
.,TRBD1,TRBV4-3,TRBJ1-2,TGCGCCAGCAGCCAAGATTTTACAGGGGCGTCTCGATTTGGCTACACCTTC,CASSQDFTGASRFGYTF
few,.,TRBV11-1,TRBJ2-1,TGTGCCTCGGGGCAGGGGACTTACAATGAGCAGTTCTTC,CASGQGTYNEQFF
.,TRBD1,TRBV5-1,TRBJ1-5,TGCGCCAGCAGCTTGGCGGCAGGGGGCGAGCAGCCCCAGCATTTT,CASSLAAGGEQPQHF
.,TRBD1,TRBV19,TRBJ1-4,TGTGCCAGTAGTATCATGGGACAGGGCCATGAAAAACTGTTTTTT,CASSIMGQGHEKLFF
.,.,TRBV7-6,TRBJ1-3,TGTGCCAGCAGCCTCGAAGGAGTAGACTCTGGAAACACCATATATTTT,CASSLEGVDSGNTIYF
.,TRBD1,TRBV19,TRBJ1-1,TGTGCCAGTAGTAGGACAGGGCGAACTGAAGCTTTCTTT,CASSRTGRTEAFF
.,.,TRBV2,TRBJ1-1,TGTGCCAGCAGTCCTGAGATAATGAACACTGAAGCTTTCTTT,CASSPEIMNTEAFF
.,.,TRBV5-1,TRBJ1-1,TGCGCCAGCAGCCCCGACGGGAACACTGAAGCTTTCTTT,CASSPDGNTEAFF
once,.,TRBV15,TRBJ1-1,TGTGCCACCAGCCCGAAGTATATGGCCGGGGAAACTGAAGCTTTCTTT,CATSPKYMAGETEAFF
once,.,TRBV19,TRBJ2-7,TGTGCCAGTAGTATAGTAAAGGGTCAGGGTTACGAGCAGTACTTC,CASSIVKGQGYEQYF
.,.,TRBV7-9,TRBJ1-5,TGTGCCAGCAGCTTAGGAGGGCCGGGGGAACAGCCCCAGCATTTT,CASSLGGPGEQPQHF
.,TRBD1,TRBV19,TRBJ2-7,TGTGCCAGTAGTCCGGGACAGGGAGTCCTAGGGCAGTACTTC,CASSPGQGVLGQYF
.,TRBD2,TRBV4-2,TRBJ2-1,TGTGCCAGCAGCCAAGCGGGGGGGGACTCCTACAATGAGCAGTTCTTC,CASSQAGGDSYNEQFF
.,.,TRBV5-1,TRBJ2-7,TGCGCCAGCAGCTCGCTGGTCCATGGGGCCGAGCAGTACTTC,CASSSLVHGAEQYF
.,.,TRBV7-9,TRBJ2-7,TGTGCCAGCAGCTTAAGGGCGGGGGCCCACGAGCAGTACTTC,CASSLRAGAHEQYF
.,TRBD1,TRBV29-1,TRBJ1-5,TGCAGCGTCCGAGGACAGGGGGCCGATCAGCCCCAGCATTTT,CSVRGQGADQPQHF
.,.,TRBV6-5,TRBJ2-1,TGTGCCAGCAGCCGGAACGGGGACAATGAGCAGTTCTTC,CASSRNGDNEQFF
.,TRBD2,TRBV9,TRBJ2-5,TGTGCCAGCAGCGTAGGAACTAGCGGGGACCAAGAGACCCAGTACTTC,CASSVGTSGDQETQYF
.,TRBD1,TRBV4-2,TRBJ2-6,TGTGCCAGCAGCCAAGTCGGGACAGTCTACTCTGGGGCCAACGTCCTGACTTTC,CASSQVGTVYSGANVLTF
.,.,TRBV11-3,TRBJ2-2,TGTGCCAGCAGCCCGAGGGGGACGAACACCGGGGAGCTGTTTTTT,CASSPRGTNTGELFF
.,.,TRBV6-6,TRBJ1-6,TGTGCCAGCAAAGGGGGATATAATTCACCCCTCCACTTT,CASKGGYNSPLHF
few,.,TRBV18,TRBJ1-1,TGTGCCAGCTCACCCCTAGCGGGGGCTTTCTTT,CASSPLAGAFF
few,.,TRBV7-9,TRBJ2-1,TGTGCCAGCAGCTTACAAGCTAGCCCGGATGAGCAGTTCTTC,CASSLQASPDEQFF
.,.,TRBV19,TRBJ2-5,TGTGCCAGTAGTACGTCTTCAGAGACCCAGTACTTC,CASSTSSETQYF
few,.,TRBV19,TRBJ1-5,TGTGCCAGTAGTAATGGGGGATGGGTGAGAAATCAGCCCCAGCATTTT,CASSNGGWVRNQPQHF
.,.,TRBV15,TRBJ1-5,TGTGCCACCAGCAGAGCCAGGGGCGGTAGCAATCAGCCCCAGCATTTT,CATSRARGGSNQPQHF
.,.,TRBV18,TRBJ1-1,TGTGCCAGCTCACGGGGGACGGGAGCTTTCTTT,CASSRGTGAFF
.,.,TRBV5-1,TRBJ2-7,TGCGCCAGCAGCTTAGAGGCAGGAAAAACCTACGAGCAGTACTTC,CASSLEAGKTYEQYF
.,.,TRBV5-1,TRBJ2-3,TGCGCCAGCACCAGAGGCACAGATACGCAGTATTTT,CASTRGTDTQYF
.,.,TRBV2,TRBJ1-4,TGTGCCAGCAGAGGGGTGAACAATGAAAAACTGTTTTTT,CASRGVNNEKLFF
.,.,TRBV6-1,TRBJ2-1,TGTGCCAGCAGTGAATACCGGGTAGAGCAGTTCTTC,CASSEYRVEQFF